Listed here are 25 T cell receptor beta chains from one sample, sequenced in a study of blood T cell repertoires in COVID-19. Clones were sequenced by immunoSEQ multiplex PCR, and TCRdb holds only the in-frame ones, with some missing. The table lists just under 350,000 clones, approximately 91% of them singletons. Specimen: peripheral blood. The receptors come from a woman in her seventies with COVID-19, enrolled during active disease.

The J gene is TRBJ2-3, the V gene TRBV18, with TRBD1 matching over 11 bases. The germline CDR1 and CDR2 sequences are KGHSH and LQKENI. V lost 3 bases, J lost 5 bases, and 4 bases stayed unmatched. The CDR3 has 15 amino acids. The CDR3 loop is CASSPRTGGLDTQYF. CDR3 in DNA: TGTGCCAGCTCACCCCGGACAGGGGGCTTAGATACGCAGTATTTT.

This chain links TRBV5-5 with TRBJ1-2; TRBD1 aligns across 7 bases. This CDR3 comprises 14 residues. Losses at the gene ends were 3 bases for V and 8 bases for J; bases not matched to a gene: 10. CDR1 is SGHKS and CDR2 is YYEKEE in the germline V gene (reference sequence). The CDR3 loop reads CASSWGTEVEGYTF. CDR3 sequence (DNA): TGTGCCAGCAGCTGGGGGACAGAGGTGGAGGGCTACACCTTC. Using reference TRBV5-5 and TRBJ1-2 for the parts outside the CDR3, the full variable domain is DAGVTQSPTHLIKTRGQQVTLRCSPISGHKSVSWYQQVLGQGPQFIFQYYEKEERGRGNFPDRFSARQFPNYSSELNVNALLLGDSALYLCASSWGTEVEGYTFGSGTRLTVV.

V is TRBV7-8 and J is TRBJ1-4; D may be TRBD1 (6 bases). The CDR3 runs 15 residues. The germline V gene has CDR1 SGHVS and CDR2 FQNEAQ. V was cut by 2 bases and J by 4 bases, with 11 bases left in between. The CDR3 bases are TGTGCCAGCAGCTTACAAGCAGGGGTTAATGAAAAACTGTTTTTT. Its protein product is CASSLQAGVNEKLFF.

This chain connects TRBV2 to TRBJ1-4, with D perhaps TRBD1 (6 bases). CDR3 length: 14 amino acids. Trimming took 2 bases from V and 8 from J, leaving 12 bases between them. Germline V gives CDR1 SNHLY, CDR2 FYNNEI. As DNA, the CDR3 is TGTGCCAGCAGTGAACAGGGGCCGAGGGAAAAACTGTTTTTT. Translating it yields CASSEQGPREKLFF.

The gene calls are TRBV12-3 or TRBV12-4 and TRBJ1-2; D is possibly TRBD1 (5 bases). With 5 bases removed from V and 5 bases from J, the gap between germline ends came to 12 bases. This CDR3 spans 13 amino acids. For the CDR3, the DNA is TGTGCCAGCAGTCCGCAGGGATTATATGGCTACACCTTC. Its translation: CASSPQGLYGYTF.

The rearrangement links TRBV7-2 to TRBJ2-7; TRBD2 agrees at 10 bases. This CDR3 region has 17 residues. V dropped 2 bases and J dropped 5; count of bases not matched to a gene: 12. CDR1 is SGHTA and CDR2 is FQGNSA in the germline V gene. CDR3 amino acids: CASSLNLASGGLNEQYF. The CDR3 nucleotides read TGTGCCAGCAGCTTAAATCTGGCTAGCGGGGGACTCAACGAGCAGTACTTC.

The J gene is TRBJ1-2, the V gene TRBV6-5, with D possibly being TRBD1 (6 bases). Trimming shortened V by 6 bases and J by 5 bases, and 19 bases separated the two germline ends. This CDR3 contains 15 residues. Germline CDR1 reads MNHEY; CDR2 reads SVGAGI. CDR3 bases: TGTGCCAGCAGCCCCCAGGGGCCGCTTCTTTATGGCTACACCTTC. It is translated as CASSPQGPLLYGYTF.

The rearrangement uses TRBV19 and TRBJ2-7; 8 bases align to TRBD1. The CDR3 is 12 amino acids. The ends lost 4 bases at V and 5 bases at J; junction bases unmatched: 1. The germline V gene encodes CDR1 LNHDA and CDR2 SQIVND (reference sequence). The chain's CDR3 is CASSTQGDEQYF. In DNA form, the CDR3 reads TGTGCCAGTAGTACACAGGGGGACGAGCAGTACTTC.

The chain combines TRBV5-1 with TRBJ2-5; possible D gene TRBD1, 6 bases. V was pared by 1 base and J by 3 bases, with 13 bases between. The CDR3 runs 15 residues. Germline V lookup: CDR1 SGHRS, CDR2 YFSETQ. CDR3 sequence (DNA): TGCGCCAGCAGCTTGTGGGGGCCACCTGAAGAGACCCAGTACTTC. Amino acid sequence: CASSLWGPPEETQYF.

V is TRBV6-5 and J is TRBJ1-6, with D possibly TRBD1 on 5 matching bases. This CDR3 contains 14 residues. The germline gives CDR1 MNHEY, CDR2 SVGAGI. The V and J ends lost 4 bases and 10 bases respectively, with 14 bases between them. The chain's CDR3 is CASSSGGLGSPLHF. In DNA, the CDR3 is TGTGCCAGCAGTTCGGGGGGTTTGGGGTCACCCCTCCACTTT.

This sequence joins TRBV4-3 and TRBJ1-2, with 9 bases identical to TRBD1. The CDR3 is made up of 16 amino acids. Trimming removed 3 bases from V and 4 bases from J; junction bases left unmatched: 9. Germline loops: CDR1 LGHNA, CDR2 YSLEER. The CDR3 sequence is CASSQGGTGFPYGYTF. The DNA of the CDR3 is TGCGCCAGCAGCCAGGGAGGGACAGGGTTTCCCTATGGCTACACCTTC.

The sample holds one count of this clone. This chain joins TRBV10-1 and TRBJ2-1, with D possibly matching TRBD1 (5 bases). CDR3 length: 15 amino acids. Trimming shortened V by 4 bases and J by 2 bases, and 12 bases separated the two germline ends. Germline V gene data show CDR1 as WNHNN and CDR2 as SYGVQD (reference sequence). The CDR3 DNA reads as TGCGCCAGCAGTGGGATTAAAGGGGCCTACAATGAGCAGTTCTTC. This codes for CASSGIKGAYNEQFF.

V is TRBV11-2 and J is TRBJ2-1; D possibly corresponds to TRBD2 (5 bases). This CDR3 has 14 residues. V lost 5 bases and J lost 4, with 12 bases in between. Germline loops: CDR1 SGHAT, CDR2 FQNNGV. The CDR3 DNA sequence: TGTGCCAGCAGCCCCCCCGCGGGTTACAATGAGCAGTTCTTC. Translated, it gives CASSPPAGYNEQFF. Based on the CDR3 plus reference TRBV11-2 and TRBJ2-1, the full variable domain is EAGVAQSPRYKIIEKRQSVAFWCNPISGHATLYWYQQILGQGPKLLIQFQNNGVVDDSQLPKDRFSAERLKGVDSTLKIQPAKLEDSAVYLCASSPPAGYNEQFFGPGTRLTVL.

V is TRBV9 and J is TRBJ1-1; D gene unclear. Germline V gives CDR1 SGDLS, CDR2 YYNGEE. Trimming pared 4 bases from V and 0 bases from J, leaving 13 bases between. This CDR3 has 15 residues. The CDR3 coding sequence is TGTGCCAGCAGCCCCGACTCCAGCATGAACACTGAAGCTTTCTTT. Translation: CASSPDSSMNTEAFF.

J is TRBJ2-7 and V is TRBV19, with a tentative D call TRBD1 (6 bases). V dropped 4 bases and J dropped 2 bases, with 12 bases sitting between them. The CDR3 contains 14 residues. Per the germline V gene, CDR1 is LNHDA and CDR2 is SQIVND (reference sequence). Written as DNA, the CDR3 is TGTGCCAGTAGTAAGGACAGCGGCCCCTACGAGCAGTACTTC. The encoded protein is CASSKDSGPYEQYF. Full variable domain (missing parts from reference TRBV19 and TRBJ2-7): DGGITQSPKYLFRKEGQNVTLSCEQNLNHDAMYWYRQDPGQGLRLIYYSQIVNDFQKGDIAEGYSVSREKKESFPLTVTSAQKNPTAFYLCASSKDSGPYEQYFGPGTRLTVT.

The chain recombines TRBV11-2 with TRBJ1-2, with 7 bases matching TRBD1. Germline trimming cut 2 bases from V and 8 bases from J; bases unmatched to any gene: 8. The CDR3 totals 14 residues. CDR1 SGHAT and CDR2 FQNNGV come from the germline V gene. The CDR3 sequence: CASSLSRGNRGYTF. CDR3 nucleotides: TGTGCCAGCAGCTTAAGCAGGGGGAACCGCGGCTACACCTTC.

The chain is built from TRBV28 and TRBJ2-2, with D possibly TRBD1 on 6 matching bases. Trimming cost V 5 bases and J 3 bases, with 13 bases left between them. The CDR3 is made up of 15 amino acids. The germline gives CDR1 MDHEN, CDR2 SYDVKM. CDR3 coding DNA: TGTGCCAGCAGTCCGTACAGGGCTGACACCGGGGAGCTGTTTTTT. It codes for CASSPYRADTGELFF.

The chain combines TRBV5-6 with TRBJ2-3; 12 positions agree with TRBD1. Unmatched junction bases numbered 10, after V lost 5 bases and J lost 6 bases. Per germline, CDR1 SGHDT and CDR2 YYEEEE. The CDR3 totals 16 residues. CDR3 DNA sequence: TGTGCCAGCAGGTTTGGGACAGGGGGCGCTTTTGATACGCAGTATTTT. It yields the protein CASRFGTGGAFDTQYF.

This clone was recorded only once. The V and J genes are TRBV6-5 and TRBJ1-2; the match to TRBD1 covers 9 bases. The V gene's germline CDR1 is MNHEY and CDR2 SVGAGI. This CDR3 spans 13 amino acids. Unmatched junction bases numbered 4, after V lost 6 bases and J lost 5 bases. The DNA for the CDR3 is TGTGCCAGCAGAACGACAGGGGGGTATGGCTACACCTTC. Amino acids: CASRTTGGYGYTF.

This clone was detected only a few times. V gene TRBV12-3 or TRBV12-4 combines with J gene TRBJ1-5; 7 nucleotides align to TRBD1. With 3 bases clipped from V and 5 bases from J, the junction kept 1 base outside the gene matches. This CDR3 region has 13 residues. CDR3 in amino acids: CASSFTGDQPQHF. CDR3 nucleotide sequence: TGTGCCAGCAGTTTTACAGGGGATCAGCCCCAGCATTTT.

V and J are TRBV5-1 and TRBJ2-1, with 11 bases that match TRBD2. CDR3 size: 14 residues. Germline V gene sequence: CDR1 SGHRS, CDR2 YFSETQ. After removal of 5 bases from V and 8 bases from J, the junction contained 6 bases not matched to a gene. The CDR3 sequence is CASSSGGEVDEQFF. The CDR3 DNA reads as TGCGCCAGCAGTAGCGGGGGGGAGGTTGATGAGCAGTTCTTC.

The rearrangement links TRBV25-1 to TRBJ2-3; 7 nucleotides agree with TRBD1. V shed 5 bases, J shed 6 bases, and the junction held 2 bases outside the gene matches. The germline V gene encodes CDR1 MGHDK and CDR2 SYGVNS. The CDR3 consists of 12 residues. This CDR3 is CASSRQGDTQYF. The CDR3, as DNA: TGTGCCAGCAGTCGACAGGGTGATACGCAGTATTTT.

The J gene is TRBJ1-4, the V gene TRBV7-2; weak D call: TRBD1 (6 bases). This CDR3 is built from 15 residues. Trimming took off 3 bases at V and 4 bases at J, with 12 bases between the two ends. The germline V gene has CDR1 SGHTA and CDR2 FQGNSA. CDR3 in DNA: TGTGCCAGCAGCTTGACGGACAGTTATAATGAAAAACTGTTTTTT. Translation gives CASSLTDSYNEKLFF.

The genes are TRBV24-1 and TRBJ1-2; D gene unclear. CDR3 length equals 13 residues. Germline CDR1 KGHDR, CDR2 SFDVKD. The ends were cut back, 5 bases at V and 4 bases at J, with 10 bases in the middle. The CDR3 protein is CATSAGESYGYTF. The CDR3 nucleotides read TGTGCCACCAGTGCCGGGGAATCCTATGGCTACACCTTC.

CDR3 residues: CASDVRQGAQNEQFF. In DNA, the CDR3 is TGTGCCAGCGACGTAAGACAGGGGGCGCAGAATGAGCAGTTCTTC. The chain links TRBV6-5 to TRBJ2-1; 10 bases are a match to TRBD1. CDR1 and CDR2 (germline): MNHEY, SVGAGI. The CDR3 sequence is 15 residues long. J lost 7 bases, V lost 8 bases, and 11 bases had no gene match.